This TCR beta chain was sequenced for a study of graft-versus-host responses after intestinal transplantation (dated by TCRdb to the early 2020s). Describing the broader study: Recipients received multivisceral, liver-intestinal, or isolated intestinal transplants. Samples from a few later patients were sequenced in-house on an Illumina MiSeq with MiXCR processing rather than by the commercial service. Alloreactive clones were identified by sequencing pre-transplant mixed lymphocyte reaction products and comparing them with unstimulated pre-transplant donor and recipient T cells. After intestinal transplantation, graft-versus-host and host-versus-graft alloreactive T cell clones in the graft, circulation and bone marrow were tracked using bulk TCR-beta CDR3 sequencing. Donor T cell macrochimerism was defined as a peak of at least 4% donor T cells among recipient peripheral blood mononuclear cells. A cohort of more than 20 intestinal transplant recipients, including one retransplant, was enrolled, and a few patients lacking pretransplant specimens were excluded. Every recipient was given anti-thymocyte globulin induction, then maintenance tacrolimus and steroids for around three years. Results and caveats for the whole study, not just this receptor: Early after transplant, peak levels of circulating GvH clones were associated with declines in HvG clones. The conclusions were limited by the relatively low number and heterogeneity of the intestinal transplant patients. Patients with donor T cell macrochimerism had high GvH to HvG T cell clonal ratios in their allografts. GvH clones were found in recipient bone marrow, and some of the GvH clones appeared earlier in ileal mucosa or blood, which is consistent with an intestinal mucosal origin.

Trimming costs V 5 bases and J 7 bases, and their ends lie 10 bases apart. Based on the germline V gene, the CDR1 and CDR2 sequences are SGHDT and YYEEEE. The CDR3 spans 12 residues, from the cysteine through the phenylalanine. Only the CDR3 DNA stays, 36 bases, in frame from base 1. Points on this clone: What antigen it recognizes has not been identified. Base qualities are not recorded, but no much larger clone differs from it by a single base.

This specimen's time point label, per the study, means: cells obtained before transplantation from donor or recipient. CD3+CD4+ and CD3+CD8+ populations were FACS-sorted from unstimulated pre-transplant donor and recipient cells taken from spleen or lymph nodes. Receptor libraries were prepared by the immunoSEQ multiplex PCR assay. For most patients, genomic DNA was isolated with the Qiagen DNeasy Blood and Tissue Kit and sent frozen to Adaptive Biotechnologies for TCR sequencing. Adaptive Biotechnologies carried out high-throughput TCR-beta CDR3 sequencing of genomic DNA for most patients. The study's processing was this. Adaptive's ImmunoSEQ software supplied the TCR sequencing data for around 17 patients, while MiXCR and VDJtools were used to process a few other patients. To correct CD4 versus CD8 sorting errors, any sequence found in both subsets at a frequency ratio below 5:1 was removed. CDR3 nucleotide sequences shared between donor and recipient were removed because their origin could not be assigned. At least 2-fold expansion over unstimulated cells and a minimum CFSE-low frequency of 0.002% (template counts) or 0.001% (read counts) were required for clones to be classified as alloreactive. Mappable clones were those detected in sequenced pre-transplant spleen, lymph node, or MLR CFSE-low populations of the donor or recipient. The cumulative frequency of alloreactive clones was calculated as a percentage of all sequences, weighted by copy number. The source is immuneACCESS, and TCRdb retained only in-frame sequences with V and J called. Part of the clones is not carried over; for the studies checked, unresolved V genes explain less than half of this, and the remainder is unexplained. D and trimming come from the DNA, and the V and J calls and clone size come from that table. Recorded for this sample are more than 100,000 clones; 93% of them occurred a single time. The top ten hold more than 0.95% of the sample.

Source: unstimulated CD8+ T cells sorted from spleen or lymph node cells, taken before intestinal transplant. The V and J segments used are TRBV5-6 and TRBJ2-1; the D segment cannot be called with confidence. The TCR comes from a human donor who received an intestinal transplant. The DNA sequence is given as TGTGCCAGCAGTGGGGATGCGAATGAGCAGTTCTTC. It is translated as CASSGDANEQFF.